One and the same sample provided the 12 T cell receptor beta chains below, sequenced in a study of blood T cell repertoires in COVID-19. TCRdb's table, derived via immunoSEQ multiplex PCR, lists solely in-frame clones and lacks some. The table shows a few hundred thousand clones, with under 90% occurring only once. The specimen was PBMCs or T cells enriched from blood (not recorded which). These receptors were obtained from a woman aged 45 to 65 who had been exposed to COVID-19.

The V and J genes are TRBV5-1 and TRBJ2-5, with 9 bases identical to TRBD2. The CDR3 contains 16 residues. Germline trimming cut 4 bases from V and 5 bases from J; bases unmatched to any gene: 12. Germline CDR1 is SGHRS and CDR2 is YFSETQ. CDR3 residues: CASSLVSGGSSETQYF. Written as DNA, the CDR3 is TGCGCCAGCAGCCTAGTGAGCGGGGGGAGCTCGGAGACCCAGTACTTC.

As for this clone: The same CDR3 also results from other DNA sequences found in this sample. The chain uses TRBV18 and TRBJ2-3; D uncertain. V was clipped by 1 base and J by 1 base, with 6 bases between them. Germline CDR1 is KGHSH and CDR2 is LQKENI. The CDR3 covers 14 residues. The CDR3 reads CASSPLSGTDTQYF. CDR3 nucleotides: TGTGCCAGCTCACCACTAAGCGGCACAGATACGCAGTATTTT.

This clone occurred once. This rearrangement joins TRBV28 to TRBJ2-2; TRBD1 matches 8 bases. The trim removed 7 bases at V and 6 bases at J, leaving 4 bases unmatched. The CDR3 contains 13 residues. CDR1 MDHEN and CDR2 SYDVKM come from the germline V gene. The CDR3 bases are TGTGCCAGCAAAGCAGGGGGCTCCGGGGAGCTGTTTTTT. Protein sequence: CASKAGGSGELFF.

This clone was detected ten times or more. This chain uses TRBV9 with TRBJ1-1; D uncertain. Germline loops: CDR1 SGDLS, CDR2 YYNGEE. The CDR3 spans 16 residues. V shed 0 bases and J shed 0 bases, with 12 bases lying between them. The CDR3 reads CASSVAPFAVNTEAFF. The CDR3 DNA is TGTGCCAGCAGCGTAGCCCCCTTTGCGGTGAACACTGAAGCTTTCTTT. Full variable domain (missing parts from reference TRBV9 and TRBJ1-1): DSGVTQTPKHLITATGQRVTLRCSPRSGDLSVYWYQQSLDQGLQFLIQYYNGEERAKGNILERFSAQQFPDLHSELNLSSLELGDSALYFCASSVAPFAVNTEAFFGQGTRLTVV.

This chain links TRBV28 with TRBJ2-3, with TRBD2 as a possible D gene (5 bases). The V and J ends lost 3 bases and 4 bases respectively, with 14 bases between them. CDR1 is MDHEN and CDR2 is SYDVKM in the germline V gene. This CDR3 has 15 amino acids. CDR3 DNA sequence: TGTGCCAGCAGTTTGCCGGTCGTTAGCGCAGATACGCAGTATTTT. Translating it yields CASSLPVVSADTQYF.

The chain carries TRBV28 and TRBJ1-2; no clear D gene. Germline V CDR1 and CDR2: MDHEN, SYDVKM. CDR3 length equals 12 residues. V was pared by 6 bases and J by 8 bases, with 13 bases between. This CDR3 reads CASSQALGGYTF. CDR3 coding DNA: TGTGCCAGCAGCCAGGCGCTTGGGGGCTACACCTTC.

The chain recombines TRBV5-1 with TRBJ2-3; TRBD2 might be the D (6 bases). V gave up 1 base and J gave up 0 bases, with 9 bases separating them. Germline CDR1 reads SGHRS; CDR2 reads YFSETQ. There are 15 residues in the CDR3. The CDR3: CASSLWGDSTDTQYF. The CDR3 DNA follows: TGCGCCAGCAGCTTGTGGGGGGACAGCACAGATACGCAGTATTTT.

The chain recombines TRBV29-1 with TRBJ2-3; D is uncertain. The germline CDR1 and CDR2 sequences are SQVTM and ANQGSEA. The V gene lost 2 bases and the J gene lost 2 bases, with 11 bases spanning the gap. The CDR3 is 14 amino acids. CDR3 sequence reads: CSVESSWATDTQYF. The DNA of the CDR3 is TGCAGCGTTGAAAGCTCGTGGGCCACAGATACGCAGTATTTT.

The count of this clone is one. This chain connects TRBV27 to TRBJ1-6; D gene unclear. The germline gives CDR1 MNHEY, CDR2 SMNVEV (reference sequence). CDR3 length: 13 residues. Trimming pared 2 bases from V and 12 bases from J, leaving 11 bases between. The DNA of the CDR3 is TGTGCCAGCAGTTTAGGTCAGTTGTTACCCCTCCACTTT. It specifies CASSLGQLLPLHF.

V and J are TRBV27 and TRBJ2-1, with D tentatively TRBD1 (6 bases). Germline CDR1 and CDR2: MNHEY and SMNVEV (reference sequence). Trimming stripped 8 bases from V and 7 bases from J, with 21 bases between. There are 15 residues in the CDR3. The CDR3 here is CASSPLARGGNEQFF. The CDR3 DNA follows: TGTGCCAGCTCACCTCTTGCCAGGGGTGGTAATGAGCAGTTCTTC.

This clone occurred once. Other DNA sequences from this sample encode an identical CDR3 as well. J is TRBJ2-5 and V is TRBV7-2; weak D call: TRBD2 (5 bases). Trimming removed 5 bases at V and 2 bases at J, with 12 bases between. The CDR3 contains 14 residues. The germline gives CDR1 SGHTA, CDR2 FQGNSA. CDR3 region: CASSRPGVQETQYF. Here the CDR3 DNA reads TGTGCCAGCAGCCGGCCCGGGGTACAAGAGACCCAGTACTTC.

The chain carries TRBV11-2 and TRBJ2-1; 9 bases align to TRBD2. CDR1 is SGHAT and CDR2 is FQNNGV in the germline V gene. The CDR3 runs 12 residues. J gave up 10 bases and V 5 bases, and 3 bases lay outside the gene matches. The CDR3 sequence is CASSRSGGEQFF. The CDR3 nucleotides are TGTGCCAGCAGCAGAAGCGGGGGGGAGCAGTTCTTC.